These 3 T cell receptor beta chains share one sample of origin, sequenced in a study of cytomegalovirus exposure and HLA in healthy donors. Primers: 60 Vbeta forward and 13 Jbeta reverse. TCRdb's copy holds only in-frame clones and misses some; the assay was immunoSEQ multiplex PCR. The table includes roughly 130,000 clones, 80% detected once. Sequencing used PBMCs. The receptors here all came from a male donor in good health and CMV-seronegative.

The V call is TRBV27, the J call TRBJ2-7; D unclear. This CDR3 is built from 14 residues. CDR1 and CDR2 from the germline V gene are MNHEY and SMNVEV (reference sequence). Trimming cost V 3 bases and J 3 bases, with 12 bases left between them. Here the CDR3 DNA reads TGTGCCAGCAGTTTCTCAGGTGGTGGCTACGAGCAGTACTTC. Translated: CASSFSGGGYEQYF.

V and J are TRBV10-2 and TRBJ1-2; 7 nucleotides match TRBD1. Germline V CDR1 and CDR2: WSHSY, SAAADI. V lost 4 bases, J lost 5 bases, and 7 bases stayed unmatched. CDR3 length equals 14 residues. The DNA of the CDR3 is TGCGCCAGCAGTGGGACAGGTGCCCAGTATGGCTACACCTTC. Protein sequence: CASSGTGAQYGYTF.

The chain carries TRBV7-8 and TRBJ1-6; TRBD1 might be the D (6 bases). The CDR3 loop spans 13 amino acids. Germline V CDR1 and CDR2: SGHVS, FQNEAQ. The ends were cut back, 2 bases at V and 7 bases at J, with 6 bases in the middle. The CDR3 reads CASSLQGNSPLHF. The CDR3 nucleotides read TGTGCCAGCAGCTTACAGGGGAATTCACCCCTCCACTTT.